This is a list of T cell receptor beta chains from one sample in a study of cytomegalovirus exposure and HLA in healthy donors. Using immunoSEQ multiplex PCR, the repertoire was profiled, and TCRdb retains in-frame clones only, with some absent. Found here are more than 150,000 clones, roughly 84% of them singletons; the top ten hold 0.38%. The source material was PBMCs. The origin of the receptors is a boy younger than 10 in good health and CMV-seronegative. The CDR3 runs from the conserved cysteine through the conserved F or W. The D gene is left open where the match is weak. Rows give clone size only sometimes, using once, few, many, or a class for an expanded clone.

D: -
size: -
J: TRBJ2-1
V: TRBV5-1
CDR3: CASSVGTAYPYNEQFF
DNA: TGCGCCAGCAGCGTAGGGACTGCATACCCCTACAATGAGCAGTTCTTC

D: -
size: -
J: TRBJ2-6
V: TRBV27
CDR3: CASSQQVGDISGANVLTF
DNA: TGTGCCAGCAGTCAGCAAGTAGGGGACATCTCTGGGGCCAACGTCCTGACTTTC

D: TRBD1
size: -
J: TRBJ1-2
V: TRBV19
CDR3: CASSKGQFYGYTF
DNA: TGTGCCAGTAGCAAGGGACAGTTCTATGGCTACACCTTC

D: TRBD2
size: few
J: TRBJ2-7
V: TRBV6-6
CDR3: CASKNPGLAAYEQYF
DNA: TGTGCCAGCAAAAATCCGGGACTAGCGGCTTACGAGCAGTACTTC

D: TRBD2
size: once
J: TRBJ2-5
V: TRBV19
CDR3: CASMETSGRETQYF
DNA: TGTGCCAGTATGGAGACTAGCGGGAGGGAGACCCAGTACTTC

D: -
size: -
J: TRBJ1-2
V: TRBV14
CDR3: CASSKGVHYGYTF
DNA: TGTGCCAGCAGCAAGGGGGTTCACTATGGCTACACCTTC

D: -
size: -
J: TRBJ2-1
V: TRBV2
CDR3: CASSPDSQINNEQFF
DNA: TGTGCCAGCAGTCCCGACAGCCAAATAAACAATGAGCAGTTCTTC

D: -
size: few
J: TRBJ2-6
V: TRBV5-4
CDR3: CASSSGVGANVLTF
DNA: TGTGCCAGCAGCTCAGGGGTTGGGGCCAACGTCCTGACTTTC

D: -
size: -
J: TRBJ1-2
V: TRBV29-1
CDR3: CSGRDTSNYGYTF
DNA: TGCAGCGGTCGGGACACCTCAAACTATGGCTACACCTTC

D: -
size: -
J: TRBJ2-3
V: TRBV7-9
CDR3: CASSLATNRALSDTQYF
DNA: TGTGCCAGCAGCTTAGCTACTAACAGGGCCCTTTCGGATACGCAGTATTTT

D: TRBD2
size: -
J: TRBJ2-3
V: TRBV9
CDR3: CASSPERLASTDTQYF
DNA: TGTGCCAGCAGCCCAGAGAGACTAGCCTCCACAGATACGCAGTATTTT

D: TRBD1
size: -
J: TRBJ1-4
V: TRBV4-2
CDR3: CASSPGQGATNEKLFF
DNA: TGTGCCAGCAGCCCGGGACAGGGAGCAACTAATGAAAAACTGTTTTTT

D: TRBD2
size: few
J: TRBJ2-1
V: TRBV7-7
CDR3: CASSSHVGGGPRDEQFF
DNA: TGTGCCAGCAGCTCCCACGTCGGGGGGGGGCCAAGGGATGAGCAGTTCTTC

D: TRBD2
size: -
J: TRBJ2-3
V: TRBV29-1
CDR3: CSVGLAADTQYF
DNA: TGCAGCGTTGGACTAGCTGCAGATACGCAGTATTTT

D: TRBD2
size: -
J: TRBJ2-7
V: TRBV6-6
CDR3: CASRPWPAGVSEQYF
DNA: TGTGCCAGCAGACCCTGGCCGGCGGGAGTCTCCGAGCAGTACTTC

D: -
size: -
J: TRBJ2-7
V: TRBV2
CDR3: CASVTNLSSYEQYF
DNA: TGTGCCAGCGTGACTAACCTGAGCTCCTACGAGCAGTACTTC

D: -
size: -
J: TRBJ2-3
V: TRBV18
CDR3: CASDAKGTPPDTQYF
DNA: TGTGCCAGTGATGCTAAGGGGACACCCCCAGATACGCAGTATTTT

D: -
size: -
J: TRBJ2-1
V: TRBV9
CDR3: CASSVVEGHEQFF
DNA: TGTGCCAGCAGCGTAGTAGAGGGCCATGAGCAGTTCTTC

D: TRBD1
size: -
J: TRBJ1-2
V: TRBV19
CDR3: CASIAGQGFLGYTF
DNA: TGTGCCAGTATAGCCGGACAGGGTTTTCTTGGCTACACCTTC

D: TRBD2
size: -
J: TRBJ2-5
V: TRBV6-1
CDR3: CASGGSGGVETQYF
DNA: TGTGCCAGCGGCGGTAGCGGGGGGGTAGAGACCCAGTACTTC

D: TRBD2
size: -
J: TRBJ2-1
V: TRBV6-1
CDR3: CASSDGTELRGRYNEQFF
DNA: TGTGCCAGCAGTGACGGGACGGAGCTTCGCGGGAGGTACAATGAGCAGTTCTTC

D: TRBD2
size: -
J: TRBJ2-6
V: TRBV9
CDR3: CASSPREGGANVLTF
DNA: TGTGCCAGCAGCCCTAGGGAGGGTGGGGCCAACGTCCTGACTTTC

D: TRBD1
size: -
J: TRBJ2-7
V: TRBV7-9
CDR3: CASSTDRGYEQYF
DNA: TGTGCCAGCAGCACTGACAGGGGGTACGAGCAGTACTTC

D: -
size: -
J: TRBJ2-5
V: TRBV2
CDR3: CASSAWPLQETQYF
DNA: TGTGCCAGCAGTGCGTGGCCCCTTCAAGAGACCCAGTACTTC

D: TRBD2
size: -
J: TRBJ2-7
V: TRBV2
CDR3: CASSSGGSSYEQYF
DNA: TGTGCCAGCAGTAGCGGCGGGAGCTCCTACGAGCAGTACTTC

D: -
size: few
J: TRBJ1-4
V: TRBV10-3
CDR3: CAFRWREVREKLFF
DNA: TGTGCCTTTCGGTGGAGGGAGGTAAGGGAAAAACTGTTTTTT

D: -
size: once
J: TRBJ1-1
V: TRBV18
CDR3: CASSPLVSTEAFF
DNA: TGTGCCAGCTCACCACTGGTTAGTACTGAAGCTTTCTTT

D: TRBD1
size: -
J: TRBJ2-2
V: TRBV18
CDR3: CASSPPTGGANTGELFF
DNA: TGTGCCAGCTCACCCCCGACAGGGGGCGCGAACACCGGGGAGCTGTTTTTT

D: TRBD1
size: once
J: TRBJ1-4
V: TRBV6-5
CDR3: CASRPTGVVEKLFF
DNA: TGTGCCAGCAGGCCTACAGGGGTGGTTGAAAAACTGTTTTTT

D: -
size: -
J: TRBJ1-5
V: TRBV10-1
CDR3: CASSEGGFQPQHF
DNA: TGCGCCAGCAGTGAAGGGGGATTTCAGCCCCAGCATTTT

D: -
size: -
J: TRBJ2-1
V: TRBV6-5
CDR3: CASRSGPYNEQFF
DNA: TGTGCCAGCAGGAGCGGGCCCTACAATGAGCAGTTCTTC

D: -
size: once
J: TRBJ2-7
V: TRBV28
CDR3: CASSFASRGSPLYEQYF
DNA: TGTGCCAGCAGTTTTGCTTCTCGGGGGTCACCCCTCTACGAGCAGTACTTC

D: TRBD2
size: -
J: TRBJ2-1
V: TRBV2
CDR3: CASILRGTSGDNEQFF
DNA: TGTGCCAGCATCCTAAGAGGGACTAGCGGGGACAATGAGCAGTTCTTC

D: TRBD2
size: -
J: TRBJ2-1
V: TRBV28
CDR3: CASSLGTSGRYNEQFF
DNA: TGTGCCAGCAGTTTGGGGACTAGCGGGAGGTACAATGAGCAGTTCTTC

D: -
size: once
J: TRBJ1-1
V: TRBV4-1
CDR3: CASSQSLFNTEAFF
DNA: TGCGCCAGCAGCCAATCCTTGTTCAACACTGAAGCTTTCTTT

D: TRBD2
size: -
J: TRBJ2-7
V: TRBV29-1
CDR3: CSVLKPAGGLVYEQYF
DNA: TGCAGCGTTTTAAAACCCGCGGGAGGGCTGGTCTACGAGCAGTACTTC

D: TRBD2
size: -
J: TRBJ2-1
V: TRBV5-1
CDR3: CASSLRGDEQFF
DNA: TGCGCCAGCAGCTTACGGGGGGATGAGCAGTTCTTC

D: TRBD2
size: -
J: TRBJ2-5
V: TRBV27
CDR3: CASTRTSEGGETQYF
DNA: TGTGCCAGCACCCGGACTAGCGAAGGGGGAGAGACCCAGTACTTC

D: TRBD1
size: -
J: TRBJ1-2
V: TRBV27
CDR3: CASSSRDRGRGIYGYTF
DNA: TGTGCCAGCAGTTCCCGGGACAGGGGGCGCGGCATCTATGGCTACACCTTC

D: TRBD2
size: -
J: TRBJ2-3
V: TRBV9
CDR3: CASSVDGGRAADTQYF
DNA: TGTGCCAGCAGCGTAGACGGCGGGAGGGCCGCAGATACGCAGTATTTT

D: -
size: few
J: TRBJ1-1
V: TRBV7-9
CDR3: CASSLGQGSENTEAFF
DNA: TGTGCCAGCAGCTTAGGTCAGGGATCGGAGAACACTGAAGCTTTCTTT